The 31 T cell receptor beta chains reported below all come from one sample, sequenced in a study of T cell repertoires in cytomegalovirus infection. TCRdb redid the calling of the reads with MiXCR, one entry per CDR3 protein. The data hold about 740,000 distinct CDR3 sequences, with about 40% observed a single time. The sequenced sample was PBMCs. The receptors derive from a human donor in good health (CMV status not recorded). Some clones in this sample may be carry-over from other donors' samples.

V is TRBV6-2 or TRBV6-3 and J is TRBJ2-7; 10 bases are shared with TRBD2. Germline V gene data show CDR1 as MNHEY and CDR2 as SVGEGT. The CDR3 is made up of 15 amino acids. Losses at the gene ends were 4 bases for V and 4 bases for J; bases not matched to a gene: 7. The CDR3 region is CASSFTSGTGYEQYF. The CDR3 DNA reads as TGTGCCAGCAGTTTTACTAGCGGGACAGGATACGAGCAGTACTTC.

This clonotype was seen more than once but under ten times. The chain is built from TRBV7-2 and TRBJ2-2; no definite D call. CDR3 length equals 17 residues. Germline lookup yields CDR1 SGHTA and CDR2 FQGNSA. V was trimmed by 1 base and J by 1 base, leaving 13 bases between them. CDR3 loop: CASSLVSGGGNTGELFF. The DNA for the CDR3 is TGTGCCAGCAGCTTAGTGTCGGGCGGCGGGAACACCGGGGAGCTGTTTTTT.

This clonotype was detected a few times. V gene TRBV19 combines with J gene TRBJ1-2, with D uncertain. The CDR3 has 14 residues. Deletions cut 8 bases from V and 7 bases from J, with 20 bases between. Germline CDR1 reads LNHDA; CDR2 reads SQIVND (reference sequence). This chain's CDR3 is CASRSRVSSGGYTF. CDR3 DNA sequence: TGTGCCAGTCGAAGTAGGGTATCTTCGGGTGGCTACACCTTC. Full variable domain (missing parts from reference TRBV19 and TRBJ1-2): DGGITQSPKYLFRKEGQNVTLSCEQNLNHDAMYWYRQDPGQGLRLIYYSQIVNDFQKGDIAEGYSVSREKKESFPLTVTSAQKNPTAFYLCASRSRVSSGGYTFGSGTRLTVV.

The chain couples TRBV27 to TRBJ2-3, with 9 positions matching TRBD1. CDR3 length: 16 amino acids. V was clipped by 2 bases and J by 5 bases; unmatched bases: 8. In germline, CDR1 is MNHEY, CDR2 SMNVEV (reference sequence). The DNA of the CDR3 is TGTGCCAGCAGTTTAGGATACAGGGGGCCGGGAGATACGCAGTATTTT. It encodes CASSLGYRGPGDTQYF.

This clonotype showed up just a few times. The chain joins TRBV7-8 to TRBJ2-1; D possibly corresponds to TRBD2 (6 bases). Trimming removed 1 base at V and 7 bases at J, with 17 bases between. CDR3 size: 16 residues. CDR1 SGHVS and CDR2 FQNEAQ come from the germline V gene. CDR3 region: CASSLGSGGRKNEQFF. The DNA of the CDR3 is TGTGCCAGCAGCTTAGGGTCCGGTGGGAGGAAGAATGAGCAGTTCTTC.

This clonotype has at least ten counts. The chain has TRBV7-2 and TRBJ2-2; possible D gene TRBD1, 6 bases. The V and J ends lost 5 bases and 4 bases respectively, with 17 bases between them. The CDR3 runs to 16 residues. CDR1 SGHTA and CDR2 FQGNSA come from the germline V gene. The CDR3 coding sequence is TGTGCCAGCAGCCCGGGAACCACAGGGTTCACCGGGGAGCTGTTTTTT. Protein product: CASSPGTTGFTGELFF.

V is TRBV6-5 and J is TRBJ1-1; 7 bases match TRBD1. With 7 bases clipped from V and 6 bases from J, the junction kept 26 bases outside the gene matches. There are 19 residues in the CDR3. Germline CDR1 reads MNHEY; CDR2 reads SVGAGI. The CDR3 sequence: CASKIGSTGVSFRSSEAFF. As DNA, the CDR3 is TGTGCCAGCAAGATCGGTTCTACAGGGGTTTCGTTTAGGTCCTCTGAAGCTTTCTTT.

This clonotype was seen at least ten times. The chain recombines TRBV2 with TRBJ2-7; 7 bases match TRBD1. Trimming cost V 6 bases and J 3 bases; bases outside gene matches: 8. Germline V gene lookup returns CDR1 SNHLY and CDR2 FYNNEI. CDR3 size: 14 residues. The chain's CDR3 is CASSTGTEIYEQYF. For the CDR3, the DNA is TGTGCCAGCAGCACCGGGACAGAAATCTACGAGCAGTACTTC. Based on the CDR3 plus reference TRBV2 and TRBJ2-7, the full variable domain is EPEVTQTPSHQVTQMGQEVILRCVPISNHLYFYWYRQILGQKVEFLVSFYNNEISEKSEIFDDQFSVERPDGSNFTLKIRSTKLEDSAMYFCASSTGTEIYEQYFGPGTRLTVT.

This chain uses TRBV2 with TRBJ2-1; D is unclear. The germline gives CDR1 SNHLY, CDR2 FYNNEI. The CDR3 spans 11 residues. The V end was cut by 5 bases, the J end by 15 bases, with 14 bases between. CDR3 DNA: TGTGCCAGCAGTCCCAATTACCCTTGGTTCTTC. Residues: CASSPNYPWFF.

This clonotype was observed once. The V gene is TRBV6-5, the J gene TRBJ2-1, with D unclear. V lost 6 bases to trimming and J lost 2 bases, with 14 bases between them. Germline V CDR1 and CDR2: MNHEY, SVGAGI. The CDR3 has 15 residues. The CDR3 nucleotides are TGTGCCAGCAGCCCCGTCTATGGGGCCTACAATGAGCAGTTCTTC. It codes for CASSPVYGAYNEQFF.

Only a few counts were recorded for this clonotype. The chain couples TRBV7-8 to TRBJ2-7; D might be TRBD1 (5 bases). The CDR3 extends over 15 amino acids. Germline assignment: CDR1 SGHVS and CDR2 FQNEAQ. V lost 2 bases, J lost 4 bases, and 15 bases lay in between. CDR3 sequence: CASSLLPGIMYEQYF. The CDR3 DNA reads TGTGCCAGCAGCTTATTGCCAGGGATAATGTACGAGCAGTACTTC.

This sequence joins TRBV28 and TRBJ1-1; a possible D gene is TRBD1 (6 bases). Per germline, CDR1 MDHEN and CDR2 SYDVKM. The CDR3 is made up of 14 amino acids. V lost 5 bases and J lost 3, with 13 bases in between. In DNA form, the CDR3 reads TGTGCCAGCAGTAACGTCGGGGGCGACACTGAAGCTTTCTTT. Translated, it gives CASSNVGGDTEAFF.

J is TRBJ1-5 and V is TRBV19; 9 bases match TRBD1. The CDR3 consists of 14 residues. Looked up from germline, CDR1 is LNHDA and CDR2 is SQIVND (reference sequence). Trimming removed 7 bases from V and 7 bases from J; junction bases left unmatched: 8. The CDR3 nucleotides read TGTGCCAGTAAAAAACAGGGGGCTTACCAGCCCCAGCATTTT. This gives the protein CASKKQGAYQPQHF. Together with reference TRBV19 and TRBJ1-5, the CDR3 gives the full variable domain: DGGITQSPKYLFRKEGQNVTLSCEQNLNHDAMYWYRQDPGQGLRLIYYSQIVNDFQKGDIAEGYSVSREKKESFPLTVTSAQKNPTAFYLCASKKQGAYQPQHFGDGTRLSIL.

V and J are TRBV19 and TRBJ2-7, with 7 nucleotides matching TRBD2. Trimming removed 3 bases from V and 5 bases from J; junction bases left unmatched: 10. The germline V gene encodes CDR1 LNHDA and CDR2 SQIVND (reference sequence). This CDR3 is built from 15 residues. CDR3 sequence: CASSIEKGGTHEQYF. CDR3 nucleotide sequence: TGTGCCAGTAGTATCGAGAAGGGAGGGACCCACGAGCAGTACTTC.

The V and J genes are TRBV12-3 or TRBV12-4 and TRBJ2-3; no clear D gene. V was clipped by 5 bases and J by 3 bases, with 12 bases between them. This CDR3 region has 14 residues. The CDR3 DNA is TGTGCCAGCAGTACTCGGAAGGATACAGATACGCAGTATTTT. Protein product: CASSTRKDTDTQYF.

The rearrangement links TRBV12-3 or TRBV12-4 to TRBJ1-4; tentative D call: TRBD1 (6 bases). This CDR3 region has 16 residues. Between the trimmed V and J ends, which lost 5 bases and 0 bases, there was a span of 13 bases. The CDR3 DNA reads as TGTGCCAGCAGTCGGCCTAGACAGGCAACTAATGAAAAACTGTTTTTT. Its translation is CASSRPRQATNEKLFF.

The chain carries TRBV19 and TRBJ1-2; D call uncertain. Germline CDR1 and CDR2: LNHDA and SQIVND (reference sequence). CDR3 length: 14 amino acids. Between the trimmed V and J ends, which lost 3 bases and 8 bases, there was a span of 16 bases. DNA of the CDR3: TGTGCCAGTAGTATTCGAGCGGGTTTTGTCGGCTACACCTTC. Amino acids: CASSIRAGFVGYTF.

This clonotype was seen more than once but under ten times. This chain links TRBV12-3 or TRBV12-4 with TRBJ1-1; D possibly corresponds to TRBD1 (5 bases). The V end lost 3 bases, the J end lost 1 base, and 18 bases lay between the germline ends. This CDR3 comprises 17 residues. CDR3: CASSFRTRGRSNTEAFF. DNA of the CDR3: TGTGCCAGCAGTTTTAGGACTAGGGGCAGATCGAACACTGAAGCTTTCTTT.

This clonotype has a handful of counts. This sequence joins TRBV6-5 and TRBJ1-2; no reliable D call. The CDR3 consists of 13 residues. Trimming stripped 4 bases from V and 2 bases from J, with 8 bases between. From germline, CDR1 is MNHEY and CDR2 SVGAGI. CDR3 in DNA: TGTGCCAGCAGTTTCACAGCGAACTATGGCTACACCTTC. Protein product: CASSFTANYGYTF.

The chain employs TRBV20-1 and TRBJ2-3; TRBD1 is a possible D gene (5 bases). V lost 2 bases and J lost 1, with 19 bases in between. This CDR3 contains 17 residues. Germline V gene lookup returns CDR1 DFQATT and CDR2 SNEGSKA (reference sequence). This chain's CDR3 is CSARSPNPGKGTDTQYF. The CDR3 DNA follows: TGCAGTGCTAGAAGCCCCAATCCAGGGAAGGGCACAGATACGCAGTATTTT.

Comments on this clonotype: A single base separates this from a much larger clone, so it may be a read error. As DNA, the CDR3 is TGTGCCAGCAGCTACCCCGGGACTTCGGTAGTTACCGGGGAGCTGTTTTTT. Amino acid sequence: CASSYPGTSVVTGELFF. The rearrangement joins TRBV7-8 to TRBJ2-2, with D perhaps TRBD2 (6 bases). The V end was cut by 4 bases, the J end by 5 bases, with 20 bases between. Germline V gene data show CDR1 as SGHVS and CDR2 as FQNEAQ. The CDR3 is 17 amino acids.

The J gene is TRBJ1-2, the V gene TRBV28, with unresolved D. This CDR3 region has 12 residues. From germline, CDR1 is MDHEN and CDR2 SYDVKM. Trimming cost V 5 bases and J 8 bases, with 12 bases left between them. The CDR3 loop reads CASSPVFEGYTF. The CDR3, as DNA: TGTGCCAGCAGTCCCGTTTTCGAGGGCTACACCTTC.

The genes are TRBV7-8 and TRBJ2-5; possible D gene TRBD2, 6 bases. Germline V gene lookup returns CDR1 SGHVS and CDR2 FQNEAQ. The CDR3 sequence is 15 residues long. Trimming left V 3 bases short and J 7 bases short, with 18 bases between. CDR3: CASSFARNRGGTQYF. In DNA form, the CDR3 reads TGTGCCAGCAGCTTTGCGCGAAACCGGGGAGGGACCCAGTACTTC.

This clonotype showed up just a few times. The genes are TRBV24-1 and TRBJ1-5; weak D call: TRBD1 (5 bases). This CDR3 comprises 14 residues. The V and J ends lost 4 bases and 4 bases respectively, with 10 bases between them. Germline V gene lookup returns CDR1 KGHDR and CDR2 SFDVKD. The CDR3 sequence: CATSDGHSNQPQHF. DNA of the CDR3: TGTGCCACCAGTGACGGACATTCTAATCAGCCCCAGCATTTT.

The V gene is TRBV5-4, the J gene TRBJ2-2; 8 bases align to TRBD1. The germline V gene encodes CDR1 SGHNT and CDR2 YYREEE (reference sequence). The CDR3 loop spans 15 amino acids. Germline trimming cut 4 bases from V and 2 bases from J; bases unmatched to any gene: 4. CDR3 sequence reads: CASSRDRINTGELFF. The CDR3, as DNA: TGTGCCAGCAGCCGGGACAGGATAAACACCGGGGAGCTGTTTTTT. The variable domain in full, completed from reference TRBV5-4 and TRBJ2-2, reads ETGVTQSPTHLIKTRGQQVTLRCSSQSGHNTVSWYQQALGQGPQFIFQYYREEENGRGNFPPRFSGLQFPNYSSELNVNALELDDSALYLCASSRDRINTGELFFGEGSRLTVL.

V and J are TRBV5-4 and TRBJ2-7, with D perhaps assigned TRBD1 or TRBD2 (5 bases each). The CDR3 consists of 13 residues. The V gene's germline CDR1 is SGHNT and CDR2 YYREEE (reference sequence). Between the trimmed V and J ends, which lost 2 bases and 6 bases, there was a span of 12 bases. CDR3 in amino acids: CASSFPGPSEQYF. The CDR3, as DNA: TGTGCCAGCAGCTTTCCGGGACCGTCCGAGCAGTACTTC.

The V call is TRBV20-1, the J call TRBJ1-2; TRBD1 is a possible D gene (6 bases). The germline V gene encodes CDR1 DFQATT and CDR2 SNEGSKA (reference sequence). This CDR3 region has 15 residues. Trimming cost V 6 bases and J 6 bases, with 23 bases left between them. CDR3 in DNA: TGCAGTGCCGTGGGTCGCGGGGGGCGGCCCCATGGCTACACCTTC. This gives the protein CSAVGRGGRPHGYTF.

This clonotype was counted only a few times. V usage is TRBV7-9 and J usage is TRBJ2-7, with D possibly matching TRBD1 (6 bases). Germline CDR1 is SEHNR and CDR2 is FQNEAQ (reference sequence). The CDR3 has 16 residues. V lost 8 bases and J lost 3, with 23 bases in between. CDR3 in amino acids: CASSYNPGTSNYEQYF. The DNA for the CDR3 is TGTGCCAGCTCGTACAACCCCGGGACATCGAACTACGAGCAGTACTTC. The variable domain in full, completed from reference TRBV7-9 and TRBJ2-7, reads DTGVSQNPRHKITKRGQNVTFRCDPISEHNRLYWYRQTLGQGPEFLTYFQNEAQLEKSRLLSDRFSAERPKGSFSTLEIQRTEQGDSAMYLCASSYNPGTSNYEQYFGPGTRLTVT.

The chain is built from TRBV28 and TRBJ1-6; unclear D gene. V dropped 8 bases and J dropped 9 bases, with 5 bases sitting between them. This CDR3 comprises 10 residues. Germline V gene data show CDR1 as MDHEN and CDR2 as SYDVKM. The CDR3 is CASGCSPLHF. CDR3 nucleotides: TGTGCCAGCGGGTGTTCACCCCTCCACTTT. Full variable domain (outside the CDR3, taken from reference TRBV28 and TRBJ1-6): DVKVTQSSRYLVKRTGEKVFLECVQDMDHENMFWYRQDPGLGLRLIYFSYDVKMKEKGDIPEGYSVSREKKERFSLILESASTNQTSMYLCASGCSPLHFGNGTRLTVT.

This clonotype has just a few counts. The rearrangement joins TRBV28 to TRBJ1-3; D is ambiguous. Trimming pared 5 bases from V and 0 bases from J, leaving 11 bases between. Per the germline V gene, CDR1 is MDHEN and CDR2 is SYDVKM. The CDR3 consists of 15 residues. CDR3 DNA: TGTGCCAGCAGTCCCGTTGCCTTCTCTGGAAACACCATATATTTT. Translated, it gives CASSPVAFSGNTIYF.

The chain recombines TRBV7-2 with TRBJ2-5; D gene unclear. This CDR3 has 16 residues. From germline, CDR1 is SGHTA and CDR2 FQGNSA. V lost 2 bases and J 3 bases, leaving 16 bases between the germline ends. The CDR3 nucleotides read TGTGCCAGCAGCTTATTTGGTGCCCCTCCGGAAGAGACCCAGTACTTC. Encoded protein: CASSLFGAPPEETQYF.